One and the same sample provided the 22 T cell receptor beta chains below, sequenced in a study of blood T cell repertoires in COVID-19. Method: immunoSEQ multiplex PCR; TCRdb's copy keeps in-frame clones and lacks some. The sample contains about 130,000 clones, approximately 90% of which appear only once. Material: peripheral blood. These receptors were taken from a man between 65 and 85 years old with active COVID-19.

This chain joins TRBV18 and TRBJ2-1; 9 bases are shared with TRBD2. The CDR3 sequence is 13 residues long. Germline loops: CDR1 KGHSH, CDR2 LQKENI. V gave up 5 bases and J gave up 9 bases; unmatched junction bases: 5. The CDR3 coding sequence is TGTGCCAGCTCAATAGCGGGAGCGGGTGAGCAGTTCTTC. Amino acid sequence: CASSIAGAGEQFF.

The chain joins TRBV18 to TRBJ1-4; no definite D call. Trimming took 3 bases from V and 0 from J, leaving 8 bases between them. The germline gives CDR1 KGHSH, CDR2 LQKENI. The CDR3 consists of 15 residues. The DNA of the CDR3 is TGTGCCAGCTCACCCTCGGGTCCAACTAATGAAAAACTGTTTTTT. It codes for CASSPSGPTNEKLFF.

This clone appeared a single time. This chain links TRBV9 with TRBJ2-7, with 8 bases identical to TRBD2. J lost 6 bases, V lost 4 bases, and 12 bases had no gene match. CDR1 is SGDLS and CDR2 is YYNGEE in the germline V gene. The CDR3 spans 15 residues. CDR3 loop: CASSPGGTSVSEQYF. CDR3 sequence (DNA): TGTGCCAGCAGCCCTGGGGGGACTAGTGTCAGCGAGCAGTACTTC. Full variable domain (rest looked up from reference TRBV9 and TRBJ2-7): DSGVTQTPKHLITATGQRVTLRCSPRSGDLSVYWYQQSLDQGLQFLIQYYNGEERAKGNILERFSAQQFPDLHSELNLSSLELGDSALYFCASSPGGTSVSEQYFGPGTRLTVT.

V gene TRBV30 combines with J gene TRBJ2-7; D gene ambiguous. The V end was cut by 6 bases, the J end by 4 bases, with 13 bases between. This CDR3 has 12 amino acids. Per germline, CDR1 GTSNPN and CDR2 SVGIG (reference sequence). The CDR3 coding sequence is TGTGCCTGTTCAGGCAACGTATACGAGCAGTACTTC. Its protein product is CACSGNVYEQYF. Full variable domain (remainder filled in from reference TRBV30 and TRBJ2-7): SQTIHQWPATLVQPVGSPLSLECTVEGTSNPNLYWYRQAAGRGLQLLFYSVGIGQISSEVPQNLSASRPQDRQFILSSKKLLLSDSGFYLCACSGNVYEQYFGPGTRLTVT.

The chain uses TRBV24-1 and TRBJ2-3, with 7 bases fitting TRBD2. This CDR3 is 14 amino acids long. Germline CDR1 and CDR2: KGHDR and SFDVKD. The trim removed 5 bases at V and 5 bases at J, leaving 6 bases unmatched. CDR3 protein: CATSGGSRVDTQYF. The CDR3 region has the DNA TGTGCCACCAGTGGCGGGAGTAGGGTAGATACGCAGTATTTT.

This clone was counted a single time. This chain uses TRBV28 with TRBJ2-2; 8 nucleotides match TRBD1. Germline values: CDR1 MDHEN, CDR2 SYDVKM. J was trimmed by 5 bases and V by 3 bases; bases with no gene match: 8. This CDR3 has 16 residues. CDR3 in amino acids: CASSLGTGGITGELFF. Here the CDR3 DNA reads TGTGCCAGCAGTTTGGGGACAGGCGGCATAACCGGGGAGCTGTTTTTT.

This clone has a handful of counts. The genes are TRBV2 and TRBJ2-7; 7 bases fit TRBD2. The CDR3 contains 13 residues. Germline CDR1 and CDR2: SNHLY and FYNNEI. V was pared by 8 bases and J by 5 bases, with 9 bases of the junction left unmatched. The CDR3 loop is CASLGTIGNEQYF. CDR3 nucleotides: TGTGCCAGCTTAGGGACTATCGGGAACGAGCAGTACTTC. The full variable domain, rest sourced from reference TRBV2 and TRBJ2-7, is EPEVTQTPSHQVTQMGQEVILRCVPISNHLYFYWYRQILGQKVEFLVSFYNNEISEKSEIFDDQFSVERPDGSNFTLKIRSTKLEDSAMYFCASLGTIGNEQYFGPGTRLTVT.

This clone was recorded once. The chain joins TRBV5-1 to TRBJ2-7; TRBD2 aligns across 13 bases. The CDR3 length is 14 residues. Germline V gives CDR1 SGHRS, CDR2 YFSETQ. With V trimmed by 7 bases and J by 5 bases, 6 bases remained unmatched. CDR3 DNA sequence: TGCGCCAGCGGGACTAGCGGGAATAGGGACGAGCAGTACTTC. Its translation: CASGTSGNRDEQYF. The full variable domain, with the rest looked up from reference TRBV5-1 and TRBJ2-7, is KAGVTQTPRYLIKTRGQQVTLSCSPISGHRSVSWYQQTPGQGLQFLFEYFSETQRNKGNFPGRFSGRQFSNSRSEMNVSTLELGDSALYLCASGTSGNRDEQYFGPGTRLTVT.

The V gene is TRBV25-1, the J gene TRBJ2-7, with TRBD1 matching 10 bases. The trim removed 3 bases at V and 9 bases at J, leaving 8 bases unmatched. The CDR3 runs 14 residues. Germline values: CDR1 MGHDK, CDR2 SYGVNS. CDR3 DNA: TGTGCCAGCAGTGATGTGACAGGGGGCCGGGGGCAGTACTTC. Translated: CASSDVTGGRGQYF.

The genes are TRBV7-2 and TRBJ2-7; 8 nucleotides line up with TRBD1. CDR1 is SGHTA and CDR2 is FQGNSA in the germline V gene. Germline trimming cut 3 bases from V and 0 bases from J; bases unmatched to any gene: 4. The CDR3 is made up of 15 amino acids. CDR3 sequence reads: CASSLDRAASYEQYF. The CDR3, as DNA: TGTGCCAGCAGCTTGGACAGGGCGGCCTCCTACGAGCAGTACTTC.

Only a few counts were recorded for this clone. This rearrangement joins TRBV19 to TRBJ1-3; D possibly corresponds to TRBD1 (5 bases). Germline V gene sequence: CDR1 LNHDA, CDR2 SQIVND (reference sequence). This CDR3 is built from 14 residues. Trimming removed 5 bases from V and 0 bases from J, with 8 bases in between. Here the CDR3 reads CASSLRVSGNTIYF. The CDR3 region has the DNA TGTGCCAGTAGTCTCAGGGTCTCTGGAAACACCATATATTTT.

The chain recombines TRBV9 with TRBJ2-1, with TRBD2 matching over 13 bases. The CDR3 extends over 18 amino acids. The ends lost 3 bases at V and 6 bases at J; junction bases unmatched: 12. Germline assignment: CDR1 SGDLS and CDR2 YYNGEE. The CDR3 region has the DNA TGTGCCAGCAGCGCGCGGGGCGGGACTAGCGGGGCTCTCAATGAGCAGTTCTTC. Translation gives CASSARGGTSGALNEQFF. Full variable domain (outside the CDR3, taken from reference TRBV9 and TRBJ2-1): DSGVTQTPKHLITATGQRVTLRCSPRSGDLSVYWYQQSLDQGLQFLIQYYNGEERAKGNILERFSAQQFPDLHSELNLSSLELGDSALYFCASSARGGTSGALNEQFFGPGTRLTVL.

The genes are TRBV5-4 and TRBJ2-3, with TRBD2 as a possible D gene (6 bases). The CDR3 has 17 residues. CDR1 is SGHNT, CDR2 YYREEE, per germline (reference sequence). Trimming pared 0 bases from V and 3 bases from J, leaving 17 bases between. This CDR3 reads CASSLASRRGGTDTQYF. CDR3 sequence (DNA): TGTGCCAGCAGCTTGGCTAGCCGCCGGGGAGGTACAGATACGCAGTATTTT.

The chain carries TRBV5-1 and TRBJ2-7; TRBD2 matches at 13 bases. The CDR3 extends over 16 amino acids. Trimming cost V 3 bases and J 7 bases; bases outside gene matches: 10. CDR1 and CDR2 (germline): SGHRS, YFSETQ. CDR3 DNA sequence: TGCGCCAGCAGCTCCCCCGGACTAGCGGGAGCTGGGGAGCAGTACTTC. Encoded protein: CASSSPGLAGAGEQYF.

This CDR3 reads CASSLGQGTTNEKLFF. The CDR3 region has the DNA TGTGCCAGCAGCCTGGGACAGGGGACCACTAATGAAAAACTGTTTTTT. The gene calls are TRBV25-1 and TRBJ1-4; 10 nucleotides agree with TRBD1. V was clipped by 6 bases and J by 2 bases; unmatched bases: 6. This CDR3 is built from 16 residues. Germline V lookup: CDR1 MGHDK, CDR2 SYGVNS.

This CDR3 is CASSTGSLGETQYF. CDR3 sequence (DNA): TGTGCCAGTAGTACCGGGAGCCTTGGGGAGACCCAGTACTTC. The chain has TRBV19 and TRBJ2-5; D is perhaps TRBD2 (6 bases). With 4 bases removed from V and 5 bases from J, the gap between germline ends came to 14 bases. Germline V gene lookup returns CDR1 LNHDA and CDR2 SQIVND (reference sequence). This CDR3 is 14 amino acids long.

Here the CDR3 reads CASTRLTGELFF. The CDR3 DNA reads TGTGCCAGCACTCGGTTGACCGGGGAGCTGTTTTTT. V usage is TRBV28 and J usage is TRBJ2-2; D remains unclear. In germline, CDR1 is MDHEN, CDR2 SYDVKM. The germline V and J ends were trimmed by 7 bases and 5 bases, with 8 bases remaining between them. This CDR3 has 12 amino acids.

The CDR3 here is CASSLAGEDTQYF. The DNA of the CDR3 is TGCGCCAGCAGCCTAGCGGGAGAGGATACGCAGTATTTT. The rearrangement joins TRBV5-1 to TRBJ2-3, with TRBD2 matching 10 bases. CDR3 size: 13 residues. The J segment lost 6 bases and the V segment lost 4 bases, leaving 2 bases of the junction unmatched. In germline, CDR1 is SGHRS, CDR2 YFSETQ.

The CDR3 DNA sequence: TGTGCCTGGAGGGGGGCAGGGAATGAGCAGTTCTTC. Its protein product is CAWRGAGNEQFF. The rearrangement links TRBV30 to TRBJ2-1; weak D call: TRBD1 (6 bases). The CDR3 consists of 12 residues. Deletions cut 3 bases from V and 7 bases from J, with 10 bases between. Germline V lookup: CDR1 GTSNPN, CDR2 SVGIG (reference sequence).

The CDR3 here is CASSYVTWGRSTDTQYF. The DNA for the CDR3 is TGTGCCAGCAGTTATGTGACTTGGGGCCGGAGCACAGATACGCAGTATTTT. This chain connects TRBV6-2 or TRBV6-3 to TRBJ2-3, with TRBD1 as a possible D gene (5 bases). Looked up from germline, CDR1 is MNHEY and CDR2 is SVGEGT. The V end lost 3 bases, the J end lost 0 bases, and 16 bases lay between the germline ends. The CDR3 consists of 17 residues.

V and J are TRBV28 and TRBJ2-7; TRBD1 matches 7 bases. The CDR3 totals 13 residues. V dropped 6 bases and J dropped 0; count of bases not matched to a gene: 2. CDR1 and CDR2 (germline): MDHEN, SYDVKM. CDR3 in DNA: TGTGCCAGCAGACAGGGGTCCTCCTACGAGCAGTACTTC. Its translation is CASRQGSSYEQYF.

V gene TRBV12-3 or TRBV12-4 combines with J gene TRBJ2-7; a weak D match, TRBD2 (6 bases). The V end lost 5 bases, the J end lost 9 bases, and 17 bases lay between the germline ends. The CDR3 spans 13 residues. The CDR3 DNA reads TGTGCCAGCAGTGTCGGGGGTCGGTTTGGGCAGTACTTC. The encoded protein is CASSVGGRFGQYF.